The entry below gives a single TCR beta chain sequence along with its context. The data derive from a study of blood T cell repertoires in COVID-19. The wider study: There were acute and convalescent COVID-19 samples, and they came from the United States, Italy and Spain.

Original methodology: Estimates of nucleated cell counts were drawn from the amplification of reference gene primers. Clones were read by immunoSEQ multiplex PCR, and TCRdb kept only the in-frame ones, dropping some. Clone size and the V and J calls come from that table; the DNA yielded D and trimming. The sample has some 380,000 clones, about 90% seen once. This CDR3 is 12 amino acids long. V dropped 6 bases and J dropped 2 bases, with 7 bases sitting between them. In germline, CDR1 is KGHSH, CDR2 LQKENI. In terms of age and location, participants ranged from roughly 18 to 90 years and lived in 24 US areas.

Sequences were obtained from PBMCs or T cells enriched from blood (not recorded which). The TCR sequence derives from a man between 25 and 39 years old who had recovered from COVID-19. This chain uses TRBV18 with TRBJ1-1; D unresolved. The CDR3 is CASSPGNTEAFF. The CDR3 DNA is TGTGCCAGCTCCCCAGGCAACACTGAAGCTTTCTTT.